What follows is one TCR beta chain and its context. Its antigen has not been determined. Nothing much larger sits one base from this clone, and base qualities are not available. The library was generated by 5' RACE. Sequencer: Illumina HiSeq 2500. A second PCR of roughly 7 to 11 cycles was run with a J-beta primer mix and a sample-barcoded 5' primer. A template-switch 5' adaptor carrying 12 random nucleotides introduced a unique molecular identifier onto each TCR beta cDNA molecule. Each sample yielded at least 3 million CDR3-containing paired-end reads. First-strand cDNA was synthesized from all RNA with the Mint cDNA synthesis kit, primed by a TRBC-specific oligonucleotide. All cDNA was treated with uracil-DNA glycosylase and then went through a first 18-cycle PCR with the universal primers M1SS and BC2_uni_R. As for the original processing: For normalization, 1 million high-quality reads, each with a distinct molecular identifier, were randomly selected from each sample. Instead of being binned into consensus sequences, reads that shared molecular identifiers were thrown out. MiTCR, run with a Q25 quality threshold and the strictest error-elimination algorithm, handled CDR3 identification, clonotype clustering and error correction. A nonparametric unseen species model with Euler transformation was used to estimate a lower bound on total TCR beta diversity. Using fastp trimming at Q25 and MiXCR clonotype assembly, TCRdb reanalyzed the public sequencing data and kept in-frame beta chains. All rows with the same CDR3 protein become a single entry with the most common DNA and genes. Here the V and J calls rest on TCRdb's processing, not on the authors' analysis. This sample gives hundreds of thousands of distinct CDR3 sequences in total; approximately 48% of them show up just once. The top ten clonotypes cover approximately 20% of the sample.

Relative to germline, V is 0 bases shorter and J is 2 bases shorter, with 4 bases between their ends. There are 14 amino acids in the CDR3, from cysteine to phenylalanine inclusive. The DNA shown is the 42-base CDR3, in frame from base 1. The germline V gene sets CDR1 to LGHNA and CDR2 to YSLEER. These data belong to a study of blood T cells in healthy people across ages (dated by TCRdb to about 2015). Some background on the complete study: In model experiments, template switching captured about one uniquely barcoded TCR beta cDNA molecule for every two T cells. The study analyzed two additional independent replicas of 1 million unique cDNA reads from the same blood draw for two donors, one aged 18 to 29 and one aged 80 or older. Donors of different ages were randomly distributed across sequencing lanes to avoid experimental bias. The donors were divided into four age groups: young (average around 15 years), middle-aged (about 40), aged (approximately 62) and long-lived (roughly 88). Age-related changes in TCR beta repertoire diversity were measured in the study by deep sequencing normalized with unique cDNA molecular identifiers.

Donors were 30 to 45 systemically healthy Caucasian individuals from Russia aged roughly 6 to 95 years. Each donor gave about 9.8 milliliters of peripheral blood, drawn into EDTA-treated Vacutainer tubes. PBMCs were isolated by Ficoll-Paque density-gradient centrifugation, with at least 6 million obtained per sample. Total RNA was extracted from PBMCs with Trizol reagent, with at least 5.5 micrograms obtained per sample. For every donor, flow cytometry on a PBMC aliquot measured the percentage of naive CD45RAhigh/CD27high T cells. The full study reports these points: Estimates of total diversity based on one million sequenced T cells were considered lower bounds and underestimates. Because profiling used bulk unsorted PBMCs, naive and antigen-experienced compartments could not be compared conclusively. The long-lived group showed more naive CD4+ T cells, fewer expanded clones and increased TCR diversity than the aged group, suggesting age selection. Because the CMV infection status of the donors was unknown, age-related changes in expanded clonotypes may potentially have been confounded. Observed TCR beta diversity per million T cells fell roughly linearly with age, and a significant reduction was already apparent by age roughly 40. There was a strong correlation between observed TCR beta diversity and the percentage of naive T cells measured by flow cytometry.

The chain joins TRBV4-3 to TRBJ2-2; no D gene call is confident. What was sequenced was blood. The receptor was derived from a man in his 60s in good health. For the CDR3, the sequence is CASSQDRNTGELFF. The DNA sequence is TGCGCCAGCAGCCAAGATCGAAACACCGGGGAGCTGTTTTTT.